This TCR beta chain was obtained from a study of blood T cell repertoires in COVID-19. Study overall: Nucleic acid was either cDNA or gDNA, and it came from T cells, B-cell-depleted T cells, or PBMCs.

Original data processing: Reference gene primer amplification in the assay estimated nucleated cell counts. Assay used: immunoSEQ multiplex PCR; TCRdb lists only in-frame clones, some missing. That table furnishes V, J and clone size, whereas the DNA furnished D and trimming. The repertoire holds approximately 190,000 clones, with about nine tenths as singletons. The sample taken for sequencing was peripheral blood. The source of this sequence is a man aged 65-85 years with active or convalescent COVID-19.

CDR3 sequence reads: CAISGHLTRAYEQYF. CDR3 coding DNA: TGTGCCATCAGTGGGCACTTGACTAGGGCCTACGAGCAGTACTTC. The rearrangement joins TRBV10-3 to TRBJ2-7; TRBD2 might be the D (6 bases). The CDR3 is 15 residues long. The ends were cut back, 4 bases at V and 2 bases at J, with 15 bases in the middle. Germline-derived CDR1 and CDR2 are ENHRY and SYGVKD.